This T cell receptor (beta chain) was obtained from a study of cytomegalovirus exposure and HLA in healthy donors. Study results and limitations: Clusters of TCRs from the first cohort tended to co-occur in the 120 or so validation repertoires (as a later analysis found). For cytomegalovirus status, the classifier reportedly gave diagnoses with high specificity and sensitivity.

V lost 7 bases and J lost 8, with 23 bases in between. The CDR3 length is 15 residues. Germline CDR1 is MNHEY and CDR2 is SVGAGI. While the first cohort had fewer than 850 subjects, the donors belonged to the separate validation cohort of roughly 130 subjects. The protocol was immunoSEQ multiplex PCR, while the TCRdb copy is restricted to in-frame clones and leaves out a portion. The repertoire has about 330,000 clones, just over 85% of them found once; the top ten carry about 0.91%. Points on this clone: Its specificity is not known.

The J gene is TRBJ1-2, the V gene TRBV6-5, with no clear D. The receptor was derived from a woman aged 18-30 years in good health and CMV-seronegative. Source material: PBMCs. CDR3 nucleotides: TGTGCCAGCATTAACTTTGACCGGGAGGGCGGGGGCTACACCTTC. Translation: CASINFDREGGGYTF.